This TCR beta chain is from a study of blood T cell repertoires in COVID-19. In the study overall: Collection of acute and convalescent COVID-19 samples took place in the United States, Italy and Spain. Sample material is recorded as cDNA or gDNA derived from T cells, B-cell-depleted T cells, or PBMCs.

Seattle-derived patients entered the study during active infection and were followed longitudinally. V lost 1 base, J lost 3 bases, and 7 bases stayed unmatched. Germline values: CDR1 SGHTA, CDR2 FQGNSA. This CDR3 region has 16 residues. Per the original methods: How many nucleated cells were present was estimated from reference gene primer amplification. TCRdb's copy holds only in-frame clones and misses some; the assay was immunoSEQ multiplex PCR. D and trimming come from the DNA, and the V and J calls and clone size come from that table. The data contain roughly 220,000 clones, about 86% of them singletons.

Material for sequencing was peripheral blood. The clonotype comes from a woman in her forties or fifties with COVID-19, enrolled during active disease. The chain combines TRBV7-2 with TRBJ2-3; TRBD2 aligns across 7 bases. The CDR3 DNA follows: TGTGCCAGCAGCTTAGGGGAGGCACTAGCGACAGATACGCAGTATTTT. Its protein product is CASSLGEALATDTQYF.